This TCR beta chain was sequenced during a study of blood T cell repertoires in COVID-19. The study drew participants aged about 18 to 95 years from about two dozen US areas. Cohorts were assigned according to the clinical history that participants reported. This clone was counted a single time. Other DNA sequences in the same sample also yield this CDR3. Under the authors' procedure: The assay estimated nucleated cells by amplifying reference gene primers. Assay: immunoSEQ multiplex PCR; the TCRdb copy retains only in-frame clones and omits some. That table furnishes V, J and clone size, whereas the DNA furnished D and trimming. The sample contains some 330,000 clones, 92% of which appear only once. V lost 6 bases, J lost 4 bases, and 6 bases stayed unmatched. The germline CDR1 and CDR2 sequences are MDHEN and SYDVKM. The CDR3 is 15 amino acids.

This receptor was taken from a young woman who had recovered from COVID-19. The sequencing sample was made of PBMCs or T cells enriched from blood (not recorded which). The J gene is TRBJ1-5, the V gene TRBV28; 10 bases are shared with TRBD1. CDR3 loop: CASSLGQGGNQPQHF. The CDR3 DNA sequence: TGTGCCAGCAGCTTAGGACAGGGGGGGAATCAGCCCCAGCATTTT.